The T cell receptor beta chain under discussion was sequenced for a study of shared clonotypes between healthy human individuals. On the study more broadly: The donors, two women and a few men, were aged 18 to 49.

Here immunoSEQ multiplex PCR was the method, and the copy in TCRdb shows in-frame clones only, minus some. The table has hundreds of thousands of clones, roughly 72% seen once. Healthy HIV-negative adults without recent acute infections or vaccinations served as donors. Every contributor of samples was a Caucasian grown-up residing in Nashville, Tennessee. Germline assignment: CDR1 MDHEN and CDR2 SYDVKM. The CDR3 consists of 14 residues. V was trimmed by 3 bases and J by 3 bases, leaving 11 bases between them. The chain couples TRBV28 to TRBJ1-2, with D perhaps TRBD1 (5 bases). The source material was PBMCs. This sequence was found in a woman aged 40-49 years in good health. Some clones in this sample may be carry-over from other donors' samples. CDR3 sequence reads: CASSFGGYDYGYTF. DNA of the CDR3: TGTGCCAGCAGTTTCGGGGGTTACGACTATGGCTACACCTTC.